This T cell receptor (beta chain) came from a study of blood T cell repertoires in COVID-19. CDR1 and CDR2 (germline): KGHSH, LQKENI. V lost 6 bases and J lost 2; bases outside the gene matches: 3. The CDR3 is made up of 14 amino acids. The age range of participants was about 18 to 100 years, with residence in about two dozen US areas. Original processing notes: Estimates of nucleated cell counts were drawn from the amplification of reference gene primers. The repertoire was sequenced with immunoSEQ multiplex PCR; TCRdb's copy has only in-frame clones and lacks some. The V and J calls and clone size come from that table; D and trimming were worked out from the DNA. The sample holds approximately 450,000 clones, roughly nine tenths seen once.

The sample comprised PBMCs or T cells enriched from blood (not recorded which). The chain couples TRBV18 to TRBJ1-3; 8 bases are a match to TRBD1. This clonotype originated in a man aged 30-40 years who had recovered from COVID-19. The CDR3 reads CASSNRGTGNTIYF. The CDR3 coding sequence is TGTGCCAGCTCGAACAGGGGGACTGGAAACACCATATATTTT.